These T cell receptor beta chains were read from a single sample in a study of metastatic and nonmetastatic thyroid tumors. TCRdb re-analyzed the PCR reads using MiXCR. The table records around 12,000 clones, 27% of them present only once. Input material: tumor tissue. The receptors derive from a female donor with papillary thyroid cancer or a benign thyroid nodule (not recorded which). Some clones in this sample may be carry-over from other donors' samples. CDR3s include the opening cysteine and the closing phenylalanine or tryptophan. The D gene is left open where the match is weak. The size field is filled for only some rows; it gives once, few, many or a size class.

CATSRKPDRGFGFKETQYF | TGTGCCACCAGCAGGAAACCGGACAGGGGCTTTGGGTTTAAGGAGACCCAGTACTTC | TRBV15 | - | TRBD1 | TRBJ2-5
CASSQEGSGRATDTQYF | TGCGCCAGCAGCCAAGAGGGTAGCGGGAGGGCCACAGATACGCAGTATTTT | TRBV4-1 | - | TRBD2 | TRBJ2-3
CASSDGRKYNEQFF | TGTGCCAGCAGTGATGGGCGAAAATACAATGAGCAGTTCTTC | TRBV2 | few | - | TRBJ2-1
CASSSQGASYEQYF | TGCGCCAGCAGCTCACAGGGGGCGTCCTACGAGCAGTACTTC | TRBV5-1 | medium-sized | TRBD1 | TRBJ2-7
CASKHRPFNQPQHF | TGTGCCAGTAAGCACAGACCCTTCAATCAGCCCCAGCATTTT | TRBV19 | many | - | TRBJ1-5
CASSWGDIRTGELFF | TGTGCCAGCAGCTGGGGTGATATTCGGACCGGGGAGCTGTTTTTT | TRBV7-2 | medium-sized | - | TRBJ2-2
CASSVLGLAGGPQETQYF | TGTGCCAGCAGTGTCCTGGGACTAGCGGGGGGGCCCCAAGAGACCCAGTACTTC | TRBV6-1 | few | TRBD2 | TRBJ2-5
CASSQRGGPEAFF | TGTGCCAGCAGCCAACGGGGAGGTCCTGAAGCTTTCTTT | TRBV11-2 | - | - | TRBJ1-1
CASKADPNNSPLHF | TGTGCCAGCAAGGCGGATCCCAATAATTCACCCCTCCACTTT | TRBV6-1 | few | - | TRBJ1-6
CASSIDSVGGRFTDTQYF | TGTGCCAGTAGTATAGATTCGGTAGGCGGCCGCTTCACAGATACGCAGTATTTT | TRBV19 | many | - | TRBJ2-3
CASSFRGAEQFF | TGTGCCAGCAGCTTCCGGGGAGCTGAGCAGTTCTTC | TRBV5-6 | many | - | TRBJ2-1